Listed below are T cell receptor beta chains from one sample, sequenced in a study of T cell repertoires in cytomegalovirus infection. Each CDR3 protein is one row after TCRdb ran MiXCR on the reads. The sample yields approximately 550,000 distinct CDR3 sequences, more than 15% seen once. The sample was CD8+ T cells from PBMCs. All receptors come from a human donor in good health (CMV status not recorded). Some clones in this sample may be carry-over from other donors' samples. Each CDR3 is given with its conserved first and last residue. Each record gives: D gene, J gene, V gene, clone size, CDR3 protein, CDR3 DNA. The D gene is left open where the match is weak. Clone size is shown for a subset of rows, as once, few, many or a class of expanded clone.

>-|TRBJ2-3|TRBV6-1|many
CASSAISTDTQYF
TGTGCCAGCAGTGCCATAAGCACAGATACGCAGTATTTT
>-|TRBJ1-1|TRBV7-9|many
CASSPGLPLNTEAFF
TGTGCCAGCAGCCCGGGACTTCCCTTGAACACTGAAGCTTTCTTT
>TRBD1|TRBJ1-1|TRBV28|many
CASSALPGQGMNTEAFF
TGTGCCAGCAGTGCCCTTCCGGGACAGGGTATGAACACTGAAGCTTTCTTT
>TRBD2|TRBJ2-1|TRBV25-1|few
CASSVFSGSYNEQFF
TGTGCCAGCAGTGTTTTTAGCGGGAGCTACAATGAGCAGTTCTTC
>-|TRBJ2-4|TRBV7-6|many
CASSTGTDIQYF
TGTGCCAGCAGCACGGGTACGGACATTCAGTACTTC
>TRBD1|TRBJ2-7|TRBV7-9|few
CASSNRTGTYEQYF
TGTGCCAGCAGCAACCGGACAGGAACCTACGAGCAGTACTTC
>-|TRBJ1-1|TRBV6-5|few
CASSLYLREGYTEAFF
TGTGCCAGCAGCCTATACCTCAGGGAGGGATACACTGAAGCTTTCTTT
>-|TRBJ2-7|TRBV20-1|-
CSPRTDLYEQYF
TGCAGCCCCCGGACAGACCTCTACGAGCAGTACTTC
>TRBD2|TRBJ2-1|TRBV20-1|few
CSARIPGGRHNEQFF
TGCAGTGCTAGAATTCCGGGAGGTCGTCACAATGAGCAGTTCTTC
>-|TRBJ1-1|TRBV6-5|few
CASSYSGVANTEAFF
TGTGCCAGCAGTTACTCCGGGGTCGCAAACACTGAAGCTTTCTTT
>-|TRBJ2-2|TRBV6-5|few
CASSYSSGLATGELFF
TGTGCCAGCAGTTACTCTTCAGGGTTGGCCACCGGGGAGCTGTTTTTT
>-|TRBJ1-1|TRBV10-2|-
CASSEIRYTEAFF
TGCGCCAGCAGTGAAATCAGGTACACTGAAGCTTTCTTT
>-|TRBJ2-2|TRBV9|few
CASSAGSSATGELFF
TGTGCCAGCAGCGCCGGGTCCTCTGCCACCGGGGAGCTGTTTTTT
>-|TRBJ2-7|TRBV11-1|many
CASSPKAHLTPSYEQYF
TGTGCCAGCAGCCCGAAGGCCCACCTTACCCCCTCCTACGAGCAGTACTTC
>-|TRBJ1-5|TRBV5-6|-
CASSLYGQPQHF
TGTGCCAGCAGCTTGTATGGTCAGCCCCAGCATTTT
>-|TRBJ1-1|TRBV27|many
CASSPPSGEGTEAFF
TGTGCCAGCAGTCCCCCCTCGGGAGAAGGGACTGAAGCTTTCTTT
>-|TRBJ2-3|TRBV7-8|many
CASSYGDFDTQYF
TGTGCCAGCAGCTACGGAGATTTCGATACGCAGTATTTT
>TRBD2|TRBJ2-1|TRBV7-3|many
CASSLGLAGGWGSYNEQFF
TGTGCCAGCAGCTTAGGACTAGCGGGAGGATGGGGCTCCTACAATGAGCAGTTCTTC
>TRBD1|TRBJ1-1|TRBV4-2|many
CASSPGQSNTEAFF
TGTGCCAGCAGCCCGGGACAGTCGAACACTGAAGCTTTCTTT
>TRBD1|TRBJ2-1|TRBV7-6|many
CASSLTQGDREYNEQFF
TGTGCCAGCAGCTTAACCCAGGGGGACAGGGAATACAATGAGCAGTTCTTC
>-|TRBJ2-1|TRBV12-5|many
CASGLETNLQFF
TGTGCTAGTGGTTTAGAGACTAACCTGCAGTTCTTC
>TRBD2|TRBJ2-1|TRBV12-3/TRBV12-4|many
CASSLTLAGGGDEQFF
TGTGCCAGCAGTTTAACACTAGCGGGAGGTGGGGATGAGCAGTTCTTC
>TRBD2|TRBJ2-3|TRBV27|-
CASSPTWGAGGRADTQYF
TGTGCCAGCAGTCCGACCTGGGGTGCGGGGGGGCGGGCAGATACGCAGTATTTT
>-|TRBJ2-1|TRBV9|-
CASSERTRNEQFF
TGTGCCAGCAGCGAGAGAACAAGGAATGAGCAGTTCTTC
>TRBD1|TRBJ1-2|TRBV12-3/TRBV12-4|few
CASSQGAYTPLYTF
TGTGCCAGCAGCCAGGGGGCTTACACCCCACTCTACACCTTC
>-|TRBJ2-7|TRBV7-6|few
CASSTTASGGYEQYF
TGTGCCAGCAGCACAACAGCTTCCGGCGGGTACGAGCAGTACTTC
>-|TRBJ1-2|TRBV9|few
CASSVDGDF
TGTGCCAGCAGCGTAGATGGAGATTTC
>-|TRBJ2-3|TRBV12-3/TRBV12-4|few
CASSFFSGHTRTDTQYF
TGTGCCAGCAGTTTTTTTTCCGGACACACTCGCACAGATACGCAGTATTTT